This TCR beta chain was profiled in a study of cytomegalovirus exposure and HLA in healthy donors. Whole-study findings and limits: The authors later found TCR association rates varying by HLA locus, with DRB1 most and HLA-C fewest. The analysis excluded some indistinguishable V segments, including TRBV6-2 and TRBV6-3. It was reported in a later analysis that an Asian-associated ancestry cluster showed fewer N-insertions than the 666-donor mean.

Those who donated were healthy bone marrow donors. As regards this clone: Its specificity is unknown.

PCR was performed using 60 Vbeta and 13 Jbeta primers. Produced via immunoSEQ multiplex PCR; TCRdb's table is partial and in-frame only. The profile shows approximately 160,000 clones, around 79% of them singletons. V lost 4 bases to trimming and J lost 8 bases; unmatched junction nucleotides: 8. The CDR3 is 15 amino acids. Germline V CDR1 and CDR2: SGDLS, YYNGEE. The specimen was PBMCs. This TCR derives from a man aged 30 to 45 in good health and CMV-seropositive. V usage is TRBV9 and J usage is TRBJ2-1; 11 nucleotides match TRBD2. The CDR3 sequence: CASSPTTSGVDEQFF. DNA for the CDR3: TGTGCCAGCAGCCCAACGACTAGCGGGGTCGATGAGCAGTTCTTC.